This T cell receptor beta chain appears in the sequencing data of a study of cytomegalovirus exposure and HLA in healthy donors. CDR1 and CDR2 from the germline V gene are SEHNR and FQNEAQ (reference sequence). The length of the CDR3 is 15 residues. V lost 1 base, J lost 5 bases, and 13 bases lay in between. The PCR made use of 60 Vbeta and 13 Jbeta primers. Original processing notes: A follow-up analysis tallied around 80 million unique TCR beta chains, approximately 11 million shared. Method: immunoSEQ multiplex PCR; TCRdb's copy keeps in-frame clones and lacks some. V and J calls and clone size are copied from that table; D and trimming were computed from the DNA. This sample has about 190,000 clones, with roughly 81% found just once. This clone was detected only once.

V and J are TRBV7-9 and TRBJ2-3, with a weak D call TRBD2 (6 bases). This receptor was identified in a woman aged 25-40 years in good health and CMV-seropositive. The sequenced material came from PBMCs. CDR3 bases: TGTGCCAGCAGCTTAGTGACGGGAGTAGGAGATACGCAGTATTTT. It encodes CASSLVTGVGDTQYF.